This T cell receptor (beta chain) was retrieved from a study of blood T cell repertoires in COVID-19. Overall study: The United States, Italy and Spain provided the acute and convalescent COVID-19 samples. PBMCs, B-cell-depleted T cells, or T cells were the source of the cDNA or gDNA that made up the material.

The CDR3 has 13 amino acids. V lost 3 bases, J lost 4 bases, and 9 bases lay in between. Source study methods: Researchers report that nucleated cell counts were estimated from reference gene primer amplification. Some clones are missing from TCRdb's copy, which holds only in-frame ones; the method was immunoSEQ multiplex PCR. V and J calls and clone size follow that table, whereas D and trimming were derived from the DNA. Of more than 200,000 clones in the sample, 70% to 90% were seen once. The rearrangement joins TRBV12-3 or TRBV12-4 to TRBJ1-2; maybe TRBD1 (6 bases). Sequencing input: peripheral blood. This TCR was sampled from an older man with acute or convalescent COVID-19. The CDR3 loop reads CASSLTGRYGYTF. The CDR3 DNA sequence: TGTGCCAGCAGTTTGACAGGTCGCTATGGCTACACCTTC.